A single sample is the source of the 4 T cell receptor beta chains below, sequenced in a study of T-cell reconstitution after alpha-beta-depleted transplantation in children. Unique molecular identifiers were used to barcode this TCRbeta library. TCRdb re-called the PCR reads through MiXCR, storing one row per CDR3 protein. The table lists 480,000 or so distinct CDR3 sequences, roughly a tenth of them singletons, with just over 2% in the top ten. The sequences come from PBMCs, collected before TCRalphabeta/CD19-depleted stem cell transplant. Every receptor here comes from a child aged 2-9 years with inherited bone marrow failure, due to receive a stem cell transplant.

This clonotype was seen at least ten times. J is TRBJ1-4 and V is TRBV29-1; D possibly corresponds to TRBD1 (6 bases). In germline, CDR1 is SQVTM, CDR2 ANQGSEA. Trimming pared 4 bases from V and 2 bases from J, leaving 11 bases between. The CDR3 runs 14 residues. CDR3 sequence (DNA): TGCAGCGTTGTGGTCAGGGGCACTAATGAAAAACTGTTTTTT. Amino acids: CSVVVRGTNEKLFF. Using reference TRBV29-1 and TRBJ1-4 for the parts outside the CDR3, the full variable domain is SAVISQKPSRDICQRGTSLTIQCQVDSQVTMMFWYRQQPGQSLTLIATANQGSEATYESGFVIDKFPISRPNLTFSTLTVSNMSPEDSSIYLCSVVVRGTNEKLFFGSGTQLSVL.

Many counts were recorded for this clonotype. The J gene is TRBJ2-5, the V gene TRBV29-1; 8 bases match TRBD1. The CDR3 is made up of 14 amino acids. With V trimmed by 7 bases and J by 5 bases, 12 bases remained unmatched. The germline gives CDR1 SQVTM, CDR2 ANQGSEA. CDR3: CSGRTGILAETQYF. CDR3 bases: TGCAGCGGTAGGACAGGGATCTTAGCGGAGACCCAGTACTTC.

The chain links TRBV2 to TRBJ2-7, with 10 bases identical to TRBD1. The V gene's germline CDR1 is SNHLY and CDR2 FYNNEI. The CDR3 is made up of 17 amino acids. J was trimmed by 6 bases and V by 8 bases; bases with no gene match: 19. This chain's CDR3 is CASSYREGDRGQGEQYF. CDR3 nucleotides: TGTGCCAGCTCCTATCGAGAAGGGGACAGGGGTCAAGGCGAGCAGTACTTC.

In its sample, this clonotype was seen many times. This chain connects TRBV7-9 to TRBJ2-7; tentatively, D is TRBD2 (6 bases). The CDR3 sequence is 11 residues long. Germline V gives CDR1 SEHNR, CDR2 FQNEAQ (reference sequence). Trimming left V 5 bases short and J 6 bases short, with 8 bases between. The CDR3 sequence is CASSRGTEQYF. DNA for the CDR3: TGTGCCAGCAGCCGCGGGACCGAGCAGTACTTC. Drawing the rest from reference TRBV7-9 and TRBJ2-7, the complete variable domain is DTGVSQNPRHKITKRGQNVTFRCDPISEHNRLYWYRQTLGQGPEFLTYFQNEAQLEKSRLLSDRFSAERPKGSFSTLEIQRTEQGDSAMYLCASSRGTEQYFGPGTRLTVT.